The 17 T cell receptor beta chains below were found in one sample sequenced in a study of cytomegalovirus exposure and HLA in healthy donors. This PCR relied on a set of 60 Vbeta primers and 13 Jbeta primers. Sequencing used immunoSEQ multiplex PCR; TCRdb keeps in-frame clones, though not all of them. The sample carries around 200,000 clones, more than 60% recorded once. Sequenced material: PBMCs. These receptors came from a woman in her sixties in good health and CMV-seropositive.

This clone has a handful of counts. This chain connects TRBV14 to TRBJ2-7; 11 bases match TRBD1. The CDR3 sequence is 15 residues long. With V trimmed by 4 bases and J by 4 bases, 6 bases remained unmatched. Germline V gene lookup returns CDR1 SGHDN and CDR2 FVKESK. CDR3 sequence reads: CASSPWDRGFYEQYF. The CDR3 DNA sequence: TGTGCCAGCAGCCCTTGGGACAGGGGGTTTTACGAGCAGTACTTC.

V usage is TRBV27 and J usage is TRBJ2-6, with 9 bases aligning to TRBD1. Germline V gene lookup returns CDR1 MNHEY and CDR2 SMNVEV (reference sequence). The CDR3 covers 17 residues. V was pared by 5 bases and J by 3 bases, with 8 bases of the junction left unmatched. The CDR3 sequence: CASSLDRGVGGANVLTF. CDR3 in DNA: TGTGCCAGCAGTCTTGACAGGGGGGTTGGTGGGGCCAACGTCCTGACTTTC. Full variable domain (missing parts from reference TRBV27 and TRBJ2-6): EAQVTQNPRYLITVTGKKLTVTCSQNMNHEYMSWYRQDPGLGLRQIYYSMNVEVTDKGDVPEGYKVSRKEKRNFPLILESPSPNQTSLYFCASSLDRGVGGANVLTFGAGSRLTVL.

The chain uses TRBV14 and TRBJ1-4, with D hard to call. This CDR3 is 13 amino acids long. In germline, CDR1 is SGHDN, CDR2 FVKESK. V lost 2 bases to trimming and J lost 1 base, with 2 bases between them. The CDR3 region has the DNA TGTGCCAGCAGCCAACTAACTAATGAAAAACTGTTTTTT. Translation: CASSQLTNEKLFF.

The rearrangement joins TRBV18 to TRBJ1-2; the D is unclear. Per the germline V gene, CDR1 is KGHSH and CDR2 is LQKENI. V gave up 3 bases and J gave up 3 bases, with 8 bases separating them. The CDR3 consists of 13 residues. The CDR3 loop reads CASSPGDYYGYTF. The CDR3, as DNA: TGTGCCAGCTCACCGGGAGATTACTATGGCTACACCTTC.

This rearrangement joins TRBV11-2 to TRBJ2-7; tentative D call: TRBD1 (7 bases). CDR1 SGHAT and CDR2 FQNNGV come from the germline V gene. The CDR3 runs 16 residues. Between the trimmed V and J ends, which lost 5 bases and 6 bases, there was a span of 23 bases. The CDR3 loop reads CASSRTPSRQGGEQYF. The CDR3 nucleotides read TGTGCCAGCAGCCGTACGCCGTCCAGGCAGGGGGGCGAGCAGTACTTC.

In its sample, this clone was seen a few times. The V call is TRBV6-1, the J call TRBJ2-1; 10 bases agree with TRBD2. CDR3 size: 15 residues. Germline V gene sequence: CDR1 MNHNS, CDR2 SASEGT. Germline trimming cut 6 bases from V and 8 bases from J; bases unmatched to any gene: 10. As DNA, the CDR3 is TGTGCCAGCAGGCTAGCGGGAGCTGGCTCGGATGAGCAGTTCTTC. It translates to CASRLAGAGSDEQFF.

The chain uses TRBV28 and TRBJ1-6, with 7 positions matching TRBD1. Germline-derived CDR1 and CDR2 are MDHEN and SYDVKM. The CDR3 length is 14 residues. The V gene end was trimmed by 6 bases and the J gene end by 6 bases; junction bases not matched to a gene: 5. CDR3 in amino acids: CASSKTGTNSPLHF. In DNA form, the CDR3 reads TGTGCCAGCAGCAAGACAGGGACTAATTCACCCCTCCACTTT.

J is TRBJ2-1 and V is TRBV6-5; possible D gene TRBD2, 5 bases. This CDR3 is 16 amino acids long. The ends were cut back, 0 bases at V and 4 bases at J, with 13 bases in the middle. From germline, CDR1 is MNHEY and CDR2 SVGAGI. This CDR3 reads CASSYSAFGIYNEQFF. The CDR3 coding sequence is TGTGCCAGCAGTTACTCGGCATTCGGGATTTACAATGAGCAGTTCTTC.

The chain joins TRBV19 to TRBJ1-4, with 9 nucleotides matching TRBD1. Per germline, CDR1 LNHDA and CDR2 SQIVND (reference sequence). The CDR3 has 15 residues. V dropped 5 bases and J dropped 4; count of bases not matched to a gene: 5. Written as DNA, the CDR3 is TGTGCCAGTAGTGCGATGACAGGGGGTAATGAAAAACTGTTTTTT. It codes for CASSAMTGGNEKLFF. Filled out from reference TRBV19 and TRBJ1-4, the complete variable domain reads DGGITQSPKYLFRKEGQNVTLSCEQNLNHDAMYWYRQDPGQGLRLIYYSQIVNDFQKGDIAEGYSVSREKKESFPLTVTSAQKNPTAFYLCASSAMTGGNEKLFFGSGTQLSVL.

The V and J genes are TRBV27 and TRBJ2-5; 10 nucleotides agree with TRBD1. Germline V CDR1 and CDR2: MNHEY, SMNVEV (reference sequence). The junction had 9 bases not matched to a gene; V was cut back by 6 bases and J by 5 bases. The CDR3 covers 15 residues. The CDR3 bases are TGTGCCAGCAGAAAGGAGACAGGGGGCAGGGAGACCCAGTACTTC. Its protein is CASRKETGGRETQYF.

The rearrangement joins TRBV5-1 to TRBJ2-3; D is ambiguous. In germline, CDR1 is SGHRS, CDR2 YFSETQ. With 1 base removed from V and 5 bases from J, the gap between germline ends came to 8 bases. The length of the CDR3 is 13 residues. The CDR3 loop reads CASSLTHRDTQYF. As DNA, the CDR3 is TGCGCCAGCAGCTTGACGCACAGAGATACGCAGTATTTT. Using reference TRBV5-1 and TRBJ2-3 for the parts outside the CDR3, the full variable domain is KAGVTQTPRYLIKTRGQQVTLSCSPISGHRSVSWYQQTPGQGLQFLFEYFSETQRNKGNFPGRFSGRQFSNSRSEMNVSTLELGDSALYLCASSLTHRDTQYFGPGTRLTVL.

The chain carries TRBV6-5 and TRBJ2-1; TRBD1 is a possible D gene (5 bases). The CDR3 length is 15 residues. The V end lost 11 bases, the J end lost 7 bases, and 24 bases lay between the germline ends. Germline loops: CDR1 MNHEY, CDR2 SVGAGI. In nucleotides, the CDR3 is TGTGCCTCTCGAAAGGGGCAGGTCGCCGATAATGAGCAGTTCTTC. Translated, it gives CASRKGQVADNEQFF.

DNA of the CDR3: TGTGCCAGTAGTATCGACAGGTGGCGGAACACTGAAGCTTTCTTT. Its translation is CASSIDRWRNTEAFF. This chain connects TRBV19 to TRBJ1-1; perhaps TRBD1 as D (6 bases). Trimming stripped 3 bases from V and 1 base from J, with 12 bases between. Per germline, CDR1 LNHDA and CDR2 SQIVND (reference sequence). This CDR3 has 15 amino acids. Full variable domain (remainder filled in from reference TRBV19 and TRBJ1-1): DGGITQSPKYLFRKEGQNVTLSCEQNLNHDAMYWYRQDPGQGLRLIYYSQIVNDFQKGDIAEGYSVSREKKESFPLTVTSAQKNPTAFYLCASSIDRWRNTEAFFGQGTRLTVV.

The V call is TRBV27, the J call TRBJ1-6; 8 bases agree with TRBD1. CDR1 and CDR2 (germline): MNHEY, SMNVEV (reference sequence). The CDR3 covers 15 residues. Trimming cost V 6 bases and J 10 bases; bases outside gene matches: 11. The CDR3 sequence: CASSFQDREGSPLHF. The CDR3 DNA is TGTGCCAGCAGCTTCCAGGACAGGGAGGGGTCACCCCTCCACTTT.

This clone was recorded a few times. The rearrangement uses TRBV6-1 and TRBJ2-3, with D possibly matching TRBD1 (5 bases). Germline V CDR1 and CDR2: MNHNS, SASEGT. This CDR3 region has 15 residues. Deletions cut 5 bases from V and 1 base from J, with 13 bases between. This CDR3 reads CASSPLTVRTDTQYF. For the CDR3, the DNA is TGTGCCAGCAGTCCGTTGACAGTACGCACAGATACGCAGTATTTT.

This clone was seen only a few times. The chain joins TRBV5-5 to TRBJ2-3; 8 bases fit TRBD1. Germline CDR1 reads SGHKS; CDR2 reads YYEKEE (reference sequence). V trimming: 0 bases; J trimming: 0 bases; junction bases outside the gene matches: 3. The CDR3 contains 16 residues. DNA of the CDR3: TGTGCCAGCAGCTTGGCACAGGGGGACAGCACAGATACGCAGTATTTT. Amino acid sequence: CASSLAQGDSTDTQYF.

The rearrangement links TRBV4-1 to TRBJ2-5; no reliable D call. Germline assignment: CDR1 MGHRA and CDR2 YSYEKL. Trimming cost V 4 bases and J 1 base, with 13 bases left between them. The CDR3 sequence is 15 residues long. Here the CDR3 reads CASSRLAAVQETQYF. The CDR3 nucleotides read TGCGCCAGCAGCCGCTTAGCCGCGGTCCAAGAGACCCAGTACTTC.